These T cell receptor beta chains were read from a single sample in a study of blood T cell repertoires in COVID-19. Data came from immunoSEQ multiplex PCR; TCRdb stores just in-frame clones and leaves some out. Seen here are about 150,000 clones, approximately 88% observed once, and the top ten hold around 2.1%. Sequenced input: peripheral blood. Receptors were obtained from a man in his 70s with acute or convalescent COVID-19. The CDR3 runs from the conserved cysteine through the conserved F or W. D genes are given only for firm matches. The size field is filled for only some rows; it gives once, few, many or a size class.

length,size,D,J,V,DNA,CDR3
11,-,-,TRBJ1-5,TRBV20-1,TGCAGTGCTAAATGGCGAGCAGCGCAGCATTTT,CSAKWRAAQHF
19,-,TRBD2,TRBJ2-1,TRBV19,TGTGCCAGTAGTCCTGGGGGACTAGCGGCATCCGGTGTGACGAATGAGCAGTTCTTC,CASSPGGLAASGVTNEQFF
15,-,-,TRBJ1-5,TRBV5-1,TGCGCCAGCAGCTTGGCCGGCGGTCCGGGGCAGCCCCAGCATTTT,CASSLAGGPGQPQHF
14,-,-,TRBJ2-7,TRBV7-8,TGTGCCAGCAGCTTAGAGGGGGGGCCCTACGAGCAGTACTTC,CASSLEGGPYEQYF
13,-,-,TRBJ1-4,TRBV2,TGTGCCAGCAGCCAGGGATCTAGTGAAAAACTGTTTTTT,CASSQGSSEKLFF
16,-,-,TRBJ2-2,TRBV27,TGTGCCAGCAGTTTGGACCCCAGGGTTCGATCCGGGGAGCTGTTTTTT,CASSLDPRVRSGELFF
14,few,TRBD2,TRBJ2-1,TRBV28,TGTGCCACCCTGGCGGGAGGCTCTAAAGGGGAGCAGTTCTTC,CATLAGGSKGEQFF
11,-,-,TRBJ1-2,TRBV20-1,TGCAGTGCTAGTATAGACTTTGGCTACACCTTC,CSASIDFGYTF
14,-,TRBD2,TRBJ2-2,TRBV7-2,TGTGCCAGCAGCTCCGGACTAGCGGACCGGGAGCTGTTTTTT,CASSSGLADRELFF
14,-,-,TRBJ1-6,TRBV4-1,TGCGCCAGCAGCCCCATCCCGGACAGAGTCCCCCTCCACTTT,CASSPIPDRVPLHF
14,-,-,TRBJ2-5,TRBV10-3,TGTGCCATCAGCCAGACGACGGAGGGAGAGACCCAGTACTTC,CAISQTTEGETQYF
16,-,TRBD2,TRBJ2-1,TRBV5-6,TGTGCCAGCAGCTCGGGACTAGCGGGGGCCCATGATGAGCAGTTCTTC,CASSSGLAGAHDEQFF
18,-,TRBD1,TRBJ1-2,TRBV4-2,TGTGCCAGCAGCCAGCCTCAGGGACAGGGGACCTGGGACTATGGCTACACCTTC,CASSQPQGQGTWDYGYTF
14,few,-,TRBJ2-5,TRBV11-2,TGTGCCAGCAGCTTAGGCAACAGTCAAGAGACCCAGTACTTC,CASSLGNSQETQYF
16,-,-,TRBJ2-7,TRBV5-1,TGCGCCAGCAGCTTGGATGCGAACCCTCGGGTCTACGAGCAGTACTTC,CASSLDANPRVYEQYF
14,-,TRBD1,TRBJ1-4,TRBV19,TGTGCCAGTAAGACAGGGTTGTTTGGTGAAAAACTGTTTTTT,CASKTGLFGEKLFF
12,-,TRBD2,TRBJ2-7,TRBV28,TGTGCCTCTACGGGAGGGGGCTACGAGCAGTACTTC,CASTGGGYEQYF
19,-,-,TRBJ2-7,TRBV23-1,TGCGCCAGCCACCCCCGGGACACAAGACGGCGGGAGATCTCCTACGAGCAGTACTTC,CASHPRDTRRREISYEQYF
19,-,TRBD1,TRBJ2-3,TRBV6-1,TGTGCCAGCAGTGAGGAGAGACAGGGGCGACACTGGAGCACAGATACGCAGTATTTT,CASSEERQGRHWSTDTQYF
15,-,-,TRBJ2-7,TRBV6-5,TGTGCCAGCAGTTACGACGCTAGCGTAACCTACGAGCAGTACTTC,CASSYDASVTYEQYF
16,-,-,TRBJ1-2,TRBV7-6,TGTGCCAGCAGCTTAGCCCCGCAGGAGGGATACGGGGGCTACACCTTC,CASSLAPQEGYGGYTF
16,-,-,TRBJ2-6,TRBV7-3,TGTGCCAGCAGCTTAAGACTGGGCTCTGGGGCCAACGTCCTGACTTTC,CASSLRLGSGANVLTF
15,-,-,TRBJ2-7,TRBV19,TGTGCCAGTAGTATAGATTCGGGCAGGGGATCCGAGCAGTACTTC,CASSIDSGRGSEQYF
14,-,-,TRBJ1-1,TRBV11-1,TGTGCCAGCAGCTTGGGCAGGGAGAACACTGAAGCTTTCTTT,CASSLGRENTEAFF
16,once,-,TRBJ2-4,TRBV11-2,TGTGCCAGCAGCCTAGGGGGGCCAGGGGCCAAAAACATTCAGTACTTC,CASSLGGPGAKNIQYF
15,-,-,TRBJ2-1,TRBV5-4,TGTGCCAGCAGCTTGGTGGGAGTGGGCGGTAATGAGCAGTTCTTC,CASSLVGVGGNEQFF
14,-,-,TRBJ2-7,TRBV27,TGTGCCAGCAGTTTAGTACGGGGGGCGGGGGAGCAGTACTTC,CASSLVRGAGEQYF
13,-,-,TRBJ1-4,TRBV10-2,TGCGCCAGCAGTGAGTATCGAGAGGAAAAACTGTTTTTT,CASSEYREEKLFF
14,-,-,TRBJ2-7,TRBV7-2,TGTGCCAGCAGCTTAGAACACAGCTCGTACGAGCAGTACTTC,CASSLEHSSYEQYF
13,-,-,TRBJ1-4,TRBV3-1/TRBV3-2,TGTGCCAGCAACGGACAGCCCAATGAAAAACTGTTTTTT,CASNGQPNEKLFF
16,-,TRBD1,TRBJ2-5,TRBV7-8,TGTGCCAGCAGCTTGGGAGGACAGGGGGCCAGGGAGACCCAGTACTTC,CASSLGGQGARETQYF
14,-,TRBD2,TRBJ2-3,TRBV27,TGTGCCAGCAGTCGCGGGGGGGCCTTAGATACGCAGTATTTT,CASSRGGALDTQYF
15,-,TRBD1,TRBJ2-5,TRBV6-5,TGTGCCAGCAGTAATGGACAGGGGCCCTTCCAGACCCAGTACTTC,CASSNGQGPFQTQYF
15,-,TRBD1,TRBJ2-7,TRBV28,TGTGCCAGCACCCCCGTGGACAGGGGGCGGCGTGGGCAGTACTTC,CASTPVDRGRRGQYF
16,-,TRBD2,TRBJ2-7,TRBV6-6,TGTGCCAGCAGTTACTCAAGCGGGAGACAATCCTACGAGCAGTACTTC,CASSYSSGRQSYEQYF
15,-,-,TRBJ1-4,TRBV7-9,TGTGCCAGCAGCTTAGGAGGGTCAAGAGGTGAAAAACTGTTTTTT,CASSLGGSRGEKLFF
16,-,TRBD2,TRBJ2-2,TRBV11-2,TGTGCCAGCAGCCCCCACGGGAGGGCCAACACCGGGGAGCTGTTTTTT,CASSPHGRANTGELFF
15,-,TRBD2,TRBJ2-3,TRBV27,TGTGCCAGCAGTTTAGGCGGGAGGGCCGAAGATACGCAGTATTTT,CASSLGGRAEDTQYF
15,-,-,TRBJ2-3,TRBV19,TGTGCCAGTAGTCCTCTCAGGGGTAGCACAGATACGCAGTATTTT,CASSPLRGSTDTQYF
13,once,TRBD2,TRBJ2-1,TRBV2,TGTGGTCGGTCCGGACTAGTGGGTGGTGAGCAGTTCTTC,CGRSGLVGGEQFF
18,-,TRBD2,TRBJ2-5,TRBV9,TGTGCCAGCAGCCCCCGGGGCATCGGGACTAGCGGGGGAGAGACCCAGTACTTC,CASSPRGIGTSGGETQYF
15,once,-,TRBJ1-2,TRBV19,TGTGCCAGTAGTATACCATCCCAGGGGAACTATGGCTACACCTTC,CASSIPSQGNYGYTF
15,-,TRBD1,TRBJ2-2,TRBV7-9,TGTGCCAGCAGTCCCGGGACAGCCTACACCGGGGAGCTGTTTTTT,CASSPGTAYTGELFF
15,many,-,TRBJ2-5,TRBV5-5,TGTGCCAGCAGCTTAAGTGGGACACGAGAAGAGACCCAGTACTTC,CASSLSGTREETQYF
15,-,-,TRBJ1-1,TRBV28,TGTGCCAGCAGCGGCGGGGGGGCTGGCAGCACTGAAGCTTTCTTT,CASSGGGAGSTEAFF
14,-,TRBD1,TRBJ1-5,TRBV18,TGTGCCAGCTCACCACCGGGACAGGGATGGTCCCAGCATTTT,CASSPPGQGWSQHF
13,-,-,TRBJ2-5,TRBV30,TGTGCCTGGAGTGTTGGCAACCAAGAGACCCAGTACTTC,CAWSVGNQETQYF
16,few,TRBD1,TRBJ2-7,TRBV6-1,TGTGCCAGCAGTGCCCAAATTGGACAGGGGGCGCGCGAGCAGTACTTC,CASSAQIGQGAREQYF
15,once,-,TRBJ2-1,TRBV5-1,TGCGCCAGCGGGCCTTTTACGAGCTCCTACAATGAGCAGTTCTTC,CASGPFTSSYNEQFF
14,-,TRBD1,TRBJ1-6,TRBV6-5,TGTGCCAGCAGTCGGACAGGGGATGACTCACCCCTCCACTTT,CASSRTGDDSPLHF
14,-,-,TRBJ2-2,TRBV7-9,TGTGCCGGGAGTAGGGGGTCGAACACCGGGGAGCTGTTTTTT,CAGSRGSNTGELFF
16,-,-,TRBJ1-2,TRBV18,TGTGCCAGCTCACCACGACCACAGGGTAACGGCTATGGCTACACCTTC,CASSPRPQGNGYGYTF
16,-,TRBD1,TRBJ2-1,TRBV19,TGTGCCAGTAGTATAACGGACGGGACAGGGCGGCATGAGCAGTTCTTC,CASSITDGTGRHEQFF
20,-,TRBD1,TRBJ2-3,TRBV29-1,TGCAGCGTTGAAGAATTCGGGGGATTGACAGGGGGCGTTAGCACAGATACGCAGTATTTT,CSVEEFGGLTGGVSTDTQYF